This is a list of T cell receptor beta chains from one sample in a study of blood T cells in healthy people across ages. Each CDR3 protein gets one entry after TCRdb re-called the 5' RACE reads with MiXCR. Here the sample spans approximately 780,000 distinct CDR3 sequences, under 30% being singletons. In addition, the sample was reused for a study of T cells of mothers and their children.

Sequencing input: blood. The receptors derive from a boy younger than 18 in good health. CDR3s include the opening cysteine and the closing phenylalanine or tryptophan. D genes are given only for firm matches. Rows may omit the clone size; those that give it use once, few, many or a size class.

clone size,J gene,D gene,V gene,CDR3 DNA,CDR3 protein
.,TRBJ2-2,.,TRBV24-1,TGTGCCACCGCATCAGGGTCCACCGGGGAGCTGTTTTTT,CATASGSTGELFF
.,TRBJ1-5,TRBD1,TRBV12-3/TRBV12-4,TGTGCCAGCAGGCCTGACAGGGGAGGTCAGCCCCAGCATTTT,CASRPDRGGQPQHF
.,TRBJ2-1,TRBD2,TRBV9,TGTGCCAGCAGCCCCGGTCGGGGCGGGGGGCGAAATGAGCAGTTCTTC,CASSPGRGGGRNEQFF
many,TRBJ2-5,TRBD1,TRBV5-1,TGTGCCAGCAGCCTGGGACAGGGCGCCGAGACCCAGTACTTC,CASSLGQGAETQYF
.,TRBJ1-2,TRBD1,TRBV2,TGTGCCAGCAGTGGGGGGGACAGGGTCTATGGCTACACCTTC,CASSGGDRVYGYTF
.,TRBJ1-3,.,TRBV7-2,TGTGCCAGCAGCCCCTGGGTGACTGGAAACACCATATATTTT,CASSPWVTGNTIYF
few,TRBJ2-1,.,TRBV29-1,TGCAGCGTTGAGGGTCTTCTCGATGAGCAGTTCTTC,CSVEGLLDEQFF
.,TRBJ2-7,.,TRBV5-1,TGCGCCAACAGCTTAACATCTGCCGAGCAGTACTTC,CANSLTSAEQYF
.,TRBJ2-6,.,TRBV11-2,TGTGCCAGCAGCTCCCTGGGCGAAGGGGCCAACGTCCTGACTTTC,CASSSLGEGANVLTF
few,TRBJ2-1,.,TRBV15,TGTGCCACCAGCAGAGATGCCCCTGACAATGAGCAGTTCTTC,CATSRDAPDNEQFF
few,TRBJ2-2,.,TRBV27,TGTGCCAGCAGTCCTAGCCCCGGGGGCACCGGGGAGCTGTTTTTT,CASSPSPGGTGELFF
.,TRBJ1-1,.,TRBV7-4,TGTGCCAGCAGCTTAGTGGCGGGCCTGAACACTGAAGCTTTCTTT,CASSLVAGLNTEAFF
.,TRBJ2-7,.,TRBV4-3,TGCGCCAGCAGCCAGCTCACCGGACGGTACGAGCAGTACTTC,CASSQLTGRYEQYF
.,TRBJ1-5,.,TRBV19,TGTGCCAGTAGTATCAGACAGAACAATCAGCCCCAGCATTTT,CASSIRQNNQPQHF
once,TRBJ2-5,TRBD2,TRBV29-1,TGCAGCGTTGACCAGCGGGAGGGACGCCAAGAGACCCAGTACTTC,CSVDQREGRQETQYF
few,TRBJ1-4,TRBD1,TRBV20-1,TGCAGTGCTACCCAGACAGGGCACACTAATGAAAAACTGTTTTTT,CSATQTGHTNEKLFF
.,TRBJ1-2,.,TRBV4-2,TGTGCCAGCAGCCAAGGAGACGCGGGCTATGGCTACACCTTC,CASSQGDAGYGYTF